Below, 20 T cell receptor beta chains from the same sample are listed, as sequenced in a study of cytomegalovirus exposure and HLA in healthy donors. The study ran its PCR with 60 Vbeta and 13 Jbeta primers. Generated by immunoSEQ multiplex PCR, the TCRdb table keeps only in-frame clones and is missing some. The profile shows 85,000 to 100,000 clones, under 65% of them singletons. The sample was PBMCs. The receptors originated from a man between 60 and 75 years old in good health and CMV-seronegative.

Regarding this clone: At one of its ends the junction is not consistent with the germline gene, which may arise from a read error. V usage is TRBV6-6 and J usage is TRBJ1-5; TRBD1 aligns across 10 bases. The CDR3 runs to 14 residues. CDR1 is MNHNY and CDR2 is SVGAGI in the germline V gene (reference sequence). CDR3 region: CASSYSSPRTGGDF. CDR3 coding DNA: TGTGCCAGCAGTTACTCTTCACCCCGGACAGGGGGGGATTTT.

The V and J genes are TRBV30 and TRBJ1-5; TRBD1 aligns across 7 bases. V lost 1 base and J lost 4; bases outside the gene matches: 4. The CDR3 runs 14 residues. Per germline, CDR1 GTSNPN and CDR2 SVGIG (reference sequence). CDR3 coding DNA: TGTGCCTGGAGTGCCTTGACAGGGAATCAGCCCCAGCATTTT. Translation: CAWSALTGNQPQHF.

The chain combines TRBV6-4 with TRBJ2-3, with 7 bases aligning to TRBD2. The CDR3 sequence is 15 residues long. The V gene's germline CDR1 is MRHNA and CDR2 SNTAGT. J was trimmed by 6 bases and V by 2 bases; bases with no gene match: 8. The CDR3 spells CASSDTGLEDDTQYF. The CDR3 bases are TGTGCCAGCAGTGACACTGGACTAGAGGATGATACGCAGTATTTT.

J is TRBJ1-5 and V is TRBV2; the match to TRBD1 covers 8 bases. The CDR3 spans 17 residues. Germline V gives CDR1 SNHLY, CDR2 FYNNEI. The J segment lost 3 bases and the V segment lost 4 bases, leaving 11 bases of the junction unmatched. CDR3 sequence reads: CASSGLGGTGFNQPQHF. CDR3 DNA sequence: TGTGCCAGCAGTGGGCTGGGGGGGACAGGTTTCAATCAGCCCCAGCATTTT.

This rearrangement joins TRBV18 to TRBJ1-2; D is uncertain. Germline CDR1 is KGHSH and CDR2 is LQKENI. CDR3 length: 14 residues. With 3 bases removed from V and 0 bases from J, the gap between germline ends came to 8 bases. The CDR3 protein is CASSPARTNYGYTF. The CDR3 bases are TGTGCCAGCTCACCCGCCAGAACTAACTATGGCTACACCTTC.

The chain employs TRBV6-1 and TRBJ1-2, with D possibly being TRBD1 (6 bases). V was clipped by 0 bases and J by 2 bases, with 7 bases between them. This CDR3 has 14 amino acids. Germline CDR1 MNHNS, CDR2 SASEGT. CDR3 region: CASSEAGTNYGYTF. In DNA form, the CDR3 reads TGTGCCAGCAGTGAAGCCGGGACAAACTATGGCTACACCTTC.

This clone was counted between two and nine times. The chain uses TRBV18 and TRBJ1-2; 8 nucleotides align to TRBD1. Germline values: CDR1 KGHSH, CDR2 LQKENI. The CDR3 totals 14 residues. V trimming: 0 bases; J trimming: 4 bases; junction bases outside the gene matches: 1. CDR3 sequence: CASSPPDRGYGYTF. The CDR3 DNA reads TGTGCCAGCTCACCACCCGACAGGGGCTATGGCTACACCTTC.

Here the CDR3 DNA reads TGTGCCAGCAGCAAGCAAGGTACCAGGGAAAAACTGTTTTTT. Its protein product is CASSKQGTREKLFF. The rearrangement uses TRBV28 and TRBJ1-4; D call uncertain. The CDR3 runs to 14 residues. Germline V gene sequence: CDR1 MDHEN, CDR2 SYDVKM. V lost 6 bases and J 8 bases, leaving 16 bases between the germline ends.

This clone was seen a few times. The chain carries TRBV19 and TRBJ1-2; maybe TRBD1 (6 bases). This CDR3 region has 15 residues. CDR1 and CDR2 from the germline V gene are LNHDA and SQIVND (reference sequence). V lost 3 bases to trimming and J lost 6 bases, with 17 bases between them. CDR3 nucleotides: TGTGCCAGTAGTATTTTTCCTGGGGGCCTGGATGGCTACACCTTC. Translation gives CASSIFPGGLDGYTF.

The gene calls are TRBV14 and TRBJ1-6, with 7 nucleotides matching TRBD1. Germline CDR1 reads SGHDN; CDR2 reads FVKESK. Losses at the gene ends were 3 bases for V and 7 bases for J; bases not matched to a gene: 6. CDR3 length: 15 amino acids. CDR3 nucleotides: TGTGCCAGCAGCCAGAGGACAGGAACGAATTCACCCCTCCACTTT. As protein: CASSQRTGTNSPLHF.

The chain couples TRBV6-1 to TRBJ2-5; weak D call: TRBD1 (6 bases). The DNA matches TRBJ2-7 better at its end, which makes the J call doubtful. The CDR3 runs 14 residues. Germline CDR1 MNHNS, CDR2 SASEGT. CDR3 region: CASSEPRGVNEQYF. The CDR3 region has the DNA TGTGCCAGCAGTGAGCCCAGGGGTGTAAACGAGCAGTACTTC.

The chain links TRBV28 to TRBJ2-3; possibly TRBD2 for D (6 bases). CDR3 length: 15 amino acids. Germline CDR1 reads MDHEN; CDR2 reads SYDVKM. V lost 6 bases and J 1 base, leaving 14 bases between the germline ends. Here the CDR3 reads CASSVRGGGTDTQYF. The CDR3, as DNA: TGTGCCAGCAGCGTCCGCGGAGGGGGCACAGATACGCAGTATTTT.

This clone was seen a few times. The V and J genes are TRBV6-6 and TRBJ2-1; D is ambiguous. The CDR3 runs to 15 residues. Germline V gene lookup returns CDR1 MNHNY and CDR2 SVGAGI (reference sequence). Between the trimmed V and J ends, which lost 5 bases and 3 bases, there was a span of 14 bases. CDR3 amino acids: CASSPTSGNYNEQFF. CDR3 sequence (DNA): TGTGCCAGCAGTCCCACTTCCGGTAACTACAATGAGCAGTTCTTC.

The V gene is TRBV10-3, the J gene TRBJ1-3; D remains unclear. V was cut by 1 base and J by 2 bases, with 15 bases left in between. The CDR3 totals 17 residues. Per the germline V gene, CDR1 is ENHRY and CDR2 is SYGVKD. Here the CDR3 DNA reads TGTGCCATCAGTGAGTGGGCTTCTTCTCCGGCTGGAAACACCATATATTTT. It is translated as CAISEWASSPAGNTIYF.

This clone occurred a few times. The chain is built from TRBV7-6 and TRBJ2-1; 9 bases align to TRBD1. Germline values: CDR1 SGHVS, CDR2 FNYEAQ. The CDR3 totals 15 residues. V shed 1 base, J shed 6 bases, and the junction held 4 bases outside the gene matches. CDR3 coding DNA: TGTGCCAGCAGCTTAGGGACAGGGGTATTCAATGAGCAGTTCTTC. This gives the protein CASSLGTGVFNEQFF.

The chain combines TRBV6-5 with TRBJ1-2; 8 bases fit TRBD1. The ends lost 0 bases at V and 8 bases at J; junction bases unmatched: 2. CDR1 MNHEY and CDR2 SVGAGI come from the germline V gene. CDR3 size: 13 residues. The CDR3 loop reads CASSYSAGGGYTF. The CDR3 DNA is TGTGCCAGCAGTTACTCAGCAGGGGGCGGCTACACCTTC.

V and J are TRBV2 and TRBJ1-4, with 8 bases matching TRBD1. The CDR3 has 11 amino acids. V shed 5 bases, J shed 15 bases, and the junction held 5 bases outside the gene matches. Germline CDR1 reads SNHLY; CDR2 reads FYNNEI. In nucleotides, the CDR3 is TGTGCCAGCAGTCCCCACAGGGGGTTGTTTTTT. Translation gives CASSPHRGLFF. The entire variable domain, with the rest obtained from reference TRBV2 and TRBJ1-4, is as follows: EPEVTQTPSHQVTQMGQEVILRCVPISNHLYFYWYRQILGQKVEFLVSFYNNEISEKSEIFDDQFSVERPDGSNFTLKIRSTKLEDSAMYFCASSPHRGLFFGSGTQLSVL.

This sequence joins TRBV2 and TRBJ1-5; maybe TRBD1 (5 bases). CDR1 and CDR2 (germline): SNHLY, FYNNEI. The CDR3 sequence is 15 residues long. V lost 6 bases to trimming and J lost 0 bases, with 12 bases between them. The CDR3 bases are TGTGCCAGCAGGGCGCGGACAAATAGCAATCAGCCCCAGCATTTT. This encodes CASRARTNSNQPQHF.

DNA for the CDR3: TGTGCCAGCTCACCACGGCAGGGGGCGCGAAATGAGCAGTTCTTC. Translation: CASSPRQGARNEQFF. V gene TRBV18 combines with J gene TRBJ2-1; 8 nucleotides align to TRBD1. This CDR3 is built from 15 residues. The germline gives CDR1 KGHSH, CDR2 LQKENI. Germline trimming cut 1 base from V and 7 bases from J; bases unmatched to any gene: 6.

The rearrangement joins TRBV2 to TRBJ2-7, with TRBD2 matching over 7 bases. The CDR3 is 11 residues long. CDR1 is SNHLY and CDR2 is FYNNEI in the germline V gene. The V segment lost 10 bases and the J segment 6 bases; nucleotides outside the gene matches: 6. The CDR3: CATAGDSEQYF. CDR3 nucleotides: TGTGCCACCGCGGGGGACTCCGAGCAGTACTTC. The entire variable domain, with the rest obtained from reference TRBV2 and TRBJ2-7, is as follows: EPEVTQTPSHQVTQMGQEVILRCVPISNHLYFYWYRQILGQKVEFLVSFYNNEISEKSEIFDDQFSVERPDGSNFTLKIRSTKLEDSAMYFCATAGDSEQYFGPGTRLTVT.